Presented here are 26 T cell receptor beta chains from one specimen sequenced in a study of T cells of healthy individuals. TCRdb reanalysed the 5' RACE reads using MiXCR and keeps one entry per CDR3 protein. This repertoire shows about 100,000 distinct CDR3 sequences, roughly 18% found once; its top ten account for 6.2%. These receptor sequences come from a human donor in good health.

This clonotype was detected only a few times. This chain joins TRBV6-2 or TRBV6-3 and TRBJ1-1; a weak D match, TRBD1 (5 bases). The CDR3 has 15 amino acids. Between the trimmed V and J ends, which lost 0 bases and 1 base, there was a span of 9 bases. CDR1 MNHEY and CDR2 SVGEGT come from the germline V gene. In DNA, the CDR3 is TGTGCCAGCAGTTACTCGGGTACAGGGAACACTGAAGCTTTCTTT. It yields the protein CASSYSGTGNTEAFF.

This clonotype occurred many times. CDR3 coding DNA: TGCGCCAGCAGCCACGATACTGGAGGGGATGGCTACACCTTC. It encodes CASSHDTGGDGYTF. The rearrangement joins TRBV4-1 to TRBJ1-2; weak D call: TRBD1 (5 bases). The CDR3 runs 14 residues. With 3 bases removed from V and 6 bases from J, the gap between germline ends came to 14 bases. In germline, CDR1 is MGHRA, CDR2 YSYEKL.

This clonotype appeared many times. The chain employs TRBV4-1 and TRBJ2-1; maybe TRBD2 (6 bases). This CDR3 has 18 amino acids. V lost 4 bases and J lost 3, with 22 bases in between. Germline V gene data show CDR1 as MGHRA and CDR2 as YSYEKL. DNA of the CDR3: TGCGCCAGCAGCCGGAGCTTGTTGGCGGGGCGGGGCTACAATGAGCAGTTCTTC. This gives the protein CASSRSLLAGRGYNEQFF.

At least ten counts were recorded for this clonotype. The rearrangement uses TRBV28 and TRBJ2-7, with a possible D match to TRBD2 (6 bases). CDR1 and CDR2 (germline): MDHEN, SYDVKM. With 3 bases removed from V and 3 bases from J, the gap between germline ends came to 15 bases. This CDR3 has 15 residues. CDR3 bases: TGTGCCAGCAGTTTTGAGAGAGAGGGAGGCTACGAGCAGTACTTC. Encoded protein: CASSFEREGGYEQYF.

There are many counts of this clonotype. V gene TRBV29-1 combines with J gene TRBJ2-7, with 9 bases matching TRBD1. Germline-derived CDR1 and CDR2 are SQVTM and ANQGSEA. With V trimmed by 7 bases and J by 12 bases, 10 bases remained unmatched. CDR3 length: 11 residues. The DNA of the CDR3 is TGCAGCGGGGGGGACAGGGATAGTCGGTACTTC. Its protein product is CSGGDRDSRYF.

This clonotype was seen repeatedly, ten times or more. The V call is TRBV5-1, the J call TRBJ1-2, with a tentative D call TRBD1 (5 bases). The length of the CDR3 is 14 residues. V lost 3 bases and J 8 bases, leaving 17 bases between the germline ends. Germline values: CDR1 SGHRS, CDR2 YFSETQ. The chain's CDR3 is CASSSDGHASGYTF. CDR3 sequence (DNA): TGCGCCAGCAGCTCGGATGGACATGCATCGGGCTACACCTTC.

This clonotype was counted only a few times. The chain's CDR3 is CASSYQRGSMDEQFF. The CDR3 DNA reads as TGTGCCAGCAGTTACCAGCGGGGGTCCATGGATGAGCAGTTCTTC. The rearrangement uses TRBV6-2 or TRBV6-3 and TRBJ2-1; 8 bases fit TRBD2. CDR1 MNHEY and CDR2 SVGEGT come from the germline V gene. The CDR3 sequence is 15 residues long. V trimming: 2 bases; J trimming: 8 bases; junction bases outside the gene matches: 8.

This clonotype appeared many times. The chain links TRBV12-3 or TRBV12-4 to TRBJ2-7; TRBD2 might be the D (5 bases). There are 16 residues in the CDR3. The V end was cut by 5 bases, the J end by 6 bases, with 23 bases between. This chain's CDR3 is CASSLVVSGYRGEQYF. DNA for the CDR3: TGTGCCAGCAGTCTGGTGGTGTCAGGTTACCGGGGCGAGCAGTACTTC.

This clonotype was counted a few times. The rearrangement uses TRBV12-3 or TRBV12-4 and TRBJ1-6, with 7 bases aligning to TRBD1. CDR3 length: 14 amino acids. The V segment lost 3 bases and the J segment 8 bases; nucleotides outside the gene matches: 4. The CDR3: CASSLGQKDSPLHF. The CDR3 DNA is TGTGCCAGCAGTTTGGGACAGAAGGATTCACCCCTCCACTTT.

This clonotype was observed a few times. V gene TRBV29-1 combines with J gene TRBJ2-3, with D perhaps being TRBD1 or TRBD2 (5 bases each). The V end lost 6 bases, the J end lost 0 bases, and 13 bases lay between the germline ends. This CDR3 is 14 amino acids long. Per germline, CDR1 SQVTM and CDR2 ANQGSEA. The CDR3 bases are TGCAGCGTGGGGGACCGGTCTAGCACAGATACGCAGTATTTT. Protein sequence: CSVGDRSSTDTQYF.

The rearrangement uses TRBV5-1 and TRBJ1-2; possible D gene TRBD1, 6 bases. V gave up 2 bases and J gave up 5 bases, with 7 bases separating them. The V gene's germline CDR1 is SGHRS and CDR2 YFSETQ. There are 12 residues in the CDR3. The CDR3 nucleotides are TGCGCCAGCAGCTTAACAGGGTATGGCTACACCTTC. It specifies CASSLTGYGYTF.

On this clonotype: A much larger clonotype is one base distant, so this may be a read error. The chain uses TRBV28 and TRBJ1-1, with D perhaps TRBD1 (6 bases). The CDR3 spans 15 residues. Germline V gene data show CDR1 as MDHEN and CDR2 as SYDVKM. V was trimmed by 11 bases and J by 4 bases, leaving 23 bases between them. CDR3 amino acids: CAALQLKGVGTEAFF. The DNA of the CDR3 is TGTGCCGCCCTCCAACTGAAGGGGGTGGGCACTGAAGCTTTCTTT. Full variable domain (missing parts from reference TRBV28 and TRBJ1-1): DVKVTQSSRYLVKRTGEKVFLECVQDMDHENMFWYRQDPGLGLRLIYFSYDVKMKEKGDIPEGYSVSREKKERFSLILESASTNQTSMYLCAALQLKGVGTEAFFGQGTRLTVV.

The genes are TRBV7-9 and TRBJ1-5, with a weak D call TRBD1 (6 bases). Germline CDR1 and CDR2: SEHNR and FQNEAQ (reference sequence). The CDR3 is made up of 15 amino acids. With 5 bases removed from V and 0 bases from J, the gap between germline ends came to 11 bases. The CDR3 DNA follows: TGTGCCAGCAGCATAGGACAGTATAGCAATCAGCCCCAGCATTTT. As protein: CASSIGQYSNQPQHF.

This clonotype was seen at least ten times. The CDR3: CASSQGTGTGDEKLFF. The CDR3 bases are TGCGCCAGCAGCCAAGGAACCGGGACAGGGGACGAAAAACTGTTTTTT. The chain has TRBV4-1 and TRBJ1-4; 10 bases fit TRBD1. Looked up from germline, CDR1 is MGHRA and CDR2 is YSYEKL. The V segment lost 1 base and the J segment 8 bases; nucleotides outside the gene matches: 7. The CDR3 length is 16 residues.

The CDR3 sequence is CASSRQGTNYEQYF. The DNA for the CDR3 is TGTGCCAGTAGTCGACAGGGGACTAACTACGAGCAGTACTTC. This chain uses TRBV19 with TRBJ2-7; possible D gene TRBD1, 8 bases. Germline V CDR1 and CDR2: LNHDA, SQIVND (reference sequence). The CDR3 extends over 14 amino acids. The V and J ends lost 5 bases and 3 bases respectively, with 14 bases between them.

The gene calls are TRBV20-1 and TRBJ2-1, with 9 bases that match TRBD2. Germline V gene sequence: CDR1 DFQATT, CDR2 SNEGSKA (reference sequence). The CDR3 is 15 amino acids. J lost 7 bases, V lost 5 bases, and 12 bases had no gene match. The CDR3 protein is CSAASIAGVINEQFF. The CDR3 coding sequence is TGCAGTGCTGCGTCCATAGCGGGAGTTATTAATGAGCAGTTCTTC.

This chain connects TRBV20-1 to TRBJ2-1; 9 bases agree with TRBD2. Germline loops: CDR1 DFQATT, CDR2 SNEGSKA (reference sequence). This CDR3 spans 16 amino acids. The J segment lost 3 bases and the V segment lost 5 bases, leaving 11 bases of the junction unmatched. The CDR3 here is CSADTPGTSHYNEQFF. CDR3 coding DNA: TGCAGTGCTGATACTCCCGGGACTAGCCACTACAATGAGCAGTTCTTC.

This clonotype showed up many times. The chain has TRBV20-1 and TRBJ1-2; D unresolved. V was trimmed by 3 bases and J by 4 bases, leaving 15 bases between them. Germline CDR1 DFQATT, CDR2 SNEGSKA (reference sequence). This CDR3 is 14 amino acids long. The CDR3 DNA sequence: TGCAGTGCTAGTTTTTCTCCGGGAACCTATGGCTACACCTTC. This encodes CSASFSPGTYGYTF.

The table lists this clonotype with a few counts. The chain recombines TRBV12-3 or TRBV12-4 with TRBJ2-7; the match to TRBD2 covers 8 bases. V gave up 4 bases and J gave up 1 base; unmatched junction bases: 12. The CDR3 loop spans 17 amino acids. This chain's CDR3 is CASSSLAGASLSYEQYF. The CDR3 nucleotides are TGTGCCAGCAGTTCCCTAGCGGGCGCTTCCCTATCCTACGAGCAGTACTTC.

This clonotype was detected ten times or more. The rearrangement joins TRBV4-1 to TRBJ1-2; the D gene is possibly TRBD1 (5 bases). This CDR3 region has 14 residues. V lost 3 bases and J lost 4, with 12 bases in between. Germline V lookup: CDR1 MGHRA, CDR2 YSYEKL. CDR3 sequence: CASSQKQESYGYTF. The CDR3 DNA reads as TGCGCCAGCAGCCAGAAACAGGAATCCTATGGCTACACCTTC.

This clonotype has a count of ten or more. V gene TRBV5-4 combines with J gene TRBJ1-5; D unclear. V was cut by 0 bases and J by 5 bases, with 12 bases left in between. This CDR3 contains 15 residues. Germline V gene lookup returns CDR1 SGHNT and CDR2 YYREEE (reference sequence). As DNA, the CDR3 is TGTGCCAGCAGCTTGGACGGGATAGGAGATCAGCCCCAGCATTTT. It codes for CASSLDGIGDQPQHF. Full variable domain (remainder filled in from reference TRBV5-4 and TRBJ1-5): ETGVTQSPTHLIKTRGQQVTLRCSSQSGHNTVSWYQQALGQGPQFIFQYYREEENGRGNFPPRFSGLQFPNYSSELNVNALELDDSALYLCASSLDGIGDQPQHFGDGTRLSIL.

The chain uses TRBV7-2 and TRBJ1-3, with TRBD1 identical over 8 bases. V was pared by 5 bases and J by 4 bases, with 7 bases of the junction left unmatched. The CDR3 length is 15 residues. CDR1 SGHTA and CDR2 FQGNSA come from the germline V gene. The CDR3 reads CASSRTGTGGNTIYF. In DNA, the CDR3 is TGTGCCAGCAGCCGTACCGGGACAGGAGGAAACACCATATATTTT.

The chain is built from TRBV7-8 and TRBJ1-2; 10 positions agree with TRBD1. V gave up 5 bases and J gave up 5 bases; unmatched junction bases: 5. The CDR3 contains 14 residues. Germline V gene lookup returns CDR1 SGHVS and CDR2 FQNEAQ. This chain's CDR3 is CASSRTGGKYGYTF. The CDR3, as DNA: TGTGCCAGCAGCCGGACAGGGGGTAAATATGGCTACACCTTC.

This clonotype was found a few times. The rearrangement uses TRBV9 and TRBJ2-1; possibly TRBD2 for D (5 bases). The CDR3 length is 15 residues. The V end lost 5 bases, the J end lost 2 bases, and 14 bases lay between the germline ends. CDR1 is SGDLS, CDR2 YYNGEE, per germline. CDR3: CASSFDPGTYNEQFF. CDR3 sequence (DNA): TGTGCCAGCAGTTTTGACCCGGGGACCTACAATGAGCAGTTCTTC.

The gene calls are TRBV7-8 and TRBJ2-1; possibly TRBD2 for D (6 bases). The CDR3 runs 15 residues. Germline loops: CDR1 SGHVS, CDR2 FQNEAQ. The germline V and J ends were trimmed by 5 bases and 4 bases, with 15 bases remaining between them. The CDR3 loop reads CASSLRDGTYNEQFF. The CDR3 coding sequence is TGTGCCAGCAGCCTCCGGGACGGGACTTACAATGAGCAGTTCTTC.

The rearrangement links TRBV20-1 to TRBJ2-7; a possible D gene is TRBD1 (6 bases). Germline CDR1 is DFQATT and CDR2 is SNEGSKA (reference sequence). Trimming shortened V by 1 base and J by 2 bases, and 18 bases separated the two germline ends. CDR3 length: 16 amino acids. As DNA, the CDR3 is TGCAGTGCTAGAGTACCTGACAGGCAGTGGCCCTACGAGCAGTACTTC. This sequence encodes CSARVPDRQWPYEQYF.